Here is one T cell receptor (beta chain) with its context. Trimming shortened V by 5 bases and J by 2 bases, and 16 bases separated the two germline ends. CDR3 length: 16 residues. From germline, CDR1 is KGHSH and CDR2 LQKENI. This table comes from immunoSEQ multiplex PCR, and its TCRdb copy is limited to in-frame clones, with some not included. Seen here are 93,000 or so clones, roughly nine tenths observed once, and the top ten hold roughly 44%. This record comes from a study of T cell responses to AZD1222 COVID-19 vaccine. V usage is TRBV18 and J usage is TRBJ1-5; possibly TRBD1 for D (5 bases). This TCR came from an adult in good health. This specimen was peripheral blood, taken on day 0 of AZD1222 vaccination. CDR3 nucleotide sequence: TGTGCCAGCTCAACCAGAGCGGGACGGCGCAATCAGCCCCAGCATTTT. Its protein is CASSTRAGRRNQPQHF.